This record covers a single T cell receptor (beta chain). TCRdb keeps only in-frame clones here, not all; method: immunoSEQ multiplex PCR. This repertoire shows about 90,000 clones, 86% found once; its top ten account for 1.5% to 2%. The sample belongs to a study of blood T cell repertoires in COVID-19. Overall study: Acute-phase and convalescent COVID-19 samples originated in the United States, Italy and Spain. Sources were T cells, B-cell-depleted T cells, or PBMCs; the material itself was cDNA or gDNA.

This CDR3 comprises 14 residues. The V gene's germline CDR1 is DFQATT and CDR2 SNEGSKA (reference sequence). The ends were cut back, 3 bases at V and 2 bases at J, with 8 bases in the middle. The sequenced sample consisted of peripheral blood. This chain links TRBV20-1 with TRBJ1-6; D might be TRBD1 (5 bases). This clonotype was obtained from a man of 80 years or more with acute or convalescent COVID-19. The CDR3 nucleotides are TGCAGTGCTAGTCTGACAGCCTATAATTCACCCCTCCACTTT. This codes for CSASLTAYNSPLHF.